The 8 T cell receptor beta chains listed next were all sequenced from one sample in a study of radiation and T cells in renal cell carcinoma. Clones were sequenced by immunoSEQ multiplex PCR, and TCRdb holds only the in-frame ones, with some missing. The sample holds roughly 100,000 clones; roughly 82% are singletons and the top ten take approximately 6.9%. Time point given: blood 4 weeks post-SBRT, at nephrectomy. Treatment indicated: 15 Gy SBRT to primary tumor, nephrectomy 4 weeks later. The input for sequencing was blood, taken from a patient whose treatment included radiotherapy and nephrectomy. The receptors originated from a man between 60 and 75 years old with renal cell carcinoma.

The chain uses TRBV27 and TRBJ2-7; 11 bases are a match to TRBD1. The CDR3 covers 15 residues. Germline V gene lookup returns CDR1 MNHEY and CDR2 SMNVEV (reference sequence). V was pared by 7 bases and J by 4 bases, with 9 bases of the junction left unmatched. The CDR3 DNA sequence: TGTGCCAGCAAGTCTGGACAGGGGGCGCCGTACGAGCAGTACTTC. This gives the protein CASKSGQGAPYEQYF.

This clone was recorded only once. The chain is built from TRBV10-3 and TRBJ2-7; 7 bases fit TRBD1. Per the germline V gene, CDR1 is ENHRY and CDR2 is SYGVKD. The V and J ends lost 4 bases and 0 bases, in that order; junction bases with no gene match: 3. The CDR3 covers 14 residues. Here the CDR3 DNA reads TGTGCCATCAGTGTCCGGGACAGCTCCTACGAGCAGTACTTC. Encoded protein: CAISVRDSSYEQYF.

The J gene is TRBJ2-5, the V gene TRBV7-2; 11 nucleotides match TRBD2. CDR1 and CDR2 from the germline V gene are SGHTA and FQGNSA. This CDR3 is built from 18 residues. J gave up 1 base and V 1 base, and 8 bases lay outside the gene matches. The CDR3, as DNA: TGTGCCAGCAGCTTAGAGATAGCGGGAGGGAGACGCCAAGAGACCCAGTACTTC. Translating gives CASSLEIAGGRRQETQYF.

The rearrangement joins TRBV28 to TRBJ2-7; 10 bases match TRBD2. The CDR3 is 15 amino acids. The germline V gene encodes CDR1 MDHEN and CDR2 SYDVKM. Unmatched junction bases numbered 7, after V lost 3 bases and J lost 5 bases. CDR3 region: CASSFPAGGSDEQYF. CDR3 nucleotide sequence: TGTGCCAGCAGTTTCCCAGCGGGAGGGTCCGACGAGCAGTACTTC. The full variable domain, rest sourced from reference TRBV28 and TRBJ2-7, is DVKVTQSSRYLVKRTGEKVFLECVQDMDHENMFWYRQDPGLGLRLIYFSYDVKMKEKGDIPEGYSVSREKKERFSLILESASTNQTSMYLCASSFPAGGSDEQYFGPGTRLTVT.

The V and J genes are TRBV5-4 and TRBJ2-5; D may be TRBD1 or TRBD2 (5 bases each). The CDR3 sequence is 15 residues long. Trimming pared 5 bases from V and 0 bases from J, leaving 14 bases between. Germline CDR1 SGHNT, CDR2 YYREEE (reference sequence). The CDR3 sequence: CASRSGRMDQETQYF. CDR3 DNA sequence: TGTGCCAGCAGGTCGGGACGGATGGACCAAGAGACCCAGTACTTC.

The CDR3: CASSLWGGQTDTQYF. In nucleotides, the CDR3 is TGTGCCAGCAGCCTATGGGGCGGGCAAACAGATACGCAGTATTTT. The genes are TRBV27 and TRBJ2-3; D is possibly TRBD1 or TRBD2 (5 bases each). V gave up 6 bases and J gave up 3 bases, with 16 bases separating them. CDR1 is MNHEY and CDR2 is SMNVEV in the germline V gene (reference sequence). This CDR3 is 15 amino acids long.

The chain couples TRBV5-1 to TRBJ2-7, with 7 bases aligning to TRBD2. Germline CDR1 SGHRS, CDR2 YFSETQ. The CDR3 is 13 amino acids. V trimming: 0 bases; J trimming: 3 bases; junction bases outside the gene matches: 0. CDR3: CASSLGDYYEQYF. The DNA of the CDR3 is TGCGCCAGCAGCTTGGGGGACTACTACGAGCAGTACTTC. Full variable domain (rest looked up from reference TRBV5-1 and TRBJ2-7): KAGVTQTPRYLIKTRGQQVTLSCSPISGHRSVSWYQQTPGQGLQFLFEYFSETQRNKGNFPGRFSGRQFSNSRSEMNVSTLELGDSALYLCASSLGDYYEQYFGPGTRLTVT.

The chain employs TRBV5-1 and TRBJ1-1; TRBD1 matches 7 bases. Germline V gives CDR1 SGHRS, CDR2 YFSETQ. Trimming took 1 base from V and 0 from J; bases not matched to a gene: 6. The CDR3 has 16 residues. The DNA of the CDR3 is TGCGCCAGCAGCTTGATCGGGACAGCCCTGAACACTGAAGCTTTCTTT. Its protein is CASSLIGTALNTEAFF.